This entry lists 2 T cell receptor beta chains sequenced from one sample in a study of PD-L1 blockade in urothelial cancer. The data were produced by immunoSEQ multiplex PCR, yet TCRdb's version contains in-frame clones alone and is incomplete. Of 70,000 or so clones listed, roughly nine tenths are singletons. The time point denotes: pretreatment peripheral blood. The sample was PBMCs, taken around atezolizumab (anti-PD-L1) treatment. These TCRs come from a man between 65 and 85 years old with urothelial cancer.

This chain joins TRBV7-2 and TRBJ1-2; TRBD1 matches 10 bases. CDR1 and CDR2 (germline): SGHTA, FQGNSA. V lost 4 bases to trimming and J lost 4 bases; unmatched junction nucleotides: 6. The CDR3 runs 15 residues. The CDR3 nucleotides read TGTGCCAGCAGCTCCCGGGACAGGGGATTCTATGGCTACACCTTC. Encoded protein: CASSSRDRGFYGYTF.

The chain couples TRBV6-6 to TRBJ2-1, with D possibly matching TRBD1 (5 bases). Trimming removed 6 bases from V and 4 bases from J, with 10 bases in between. Per germline, CDR1 MNHNY and CDR2 SVGAGI (reference sequence). The length of the CDR3 is 13 residues. CDR3 region: CASRTDTYNEQFF. CDR3 DNA: TGTGCCAGCAGAACGGACACATACAATGAGCAGTTCTTC.